The clone carrying this TCR beta chain was recorded at least ten times. Its antigen is as yet unknown. V lost 1 base and J lost 7, with 10 bases in between. The germline V gene encodes CDR1 LGHNT and CDR2 FRNRAP. The CDR3 totals 13 residues. This entry is derived from a study of T cells in Graves' hyperthyroidism and ophthalmopathy. Study results and limitations: Among thyroid clonotypes expanded above 0.001, most also appeared in blood.

Amplification of TCR beta CDR3 regions used RNA as the template. HTBI primers were used for first-round RT-PCR of the TCR CDR3. Using its own MiXCR run on the multiplex PCR reads, TCRdb lists one record per CDR3 protein. Among 360,000 or so distinct CDR3 sequences listed, over 15% were seen once. The specimen was blood. The sequence was collected from a young woman with Graves' hyperthyroidism. The chain uses TRBV12-5 and TRBJ1-1; no reliable D call. In DNA form, the CDR3 reads TGTGCTAGTGGTTTGGGACCCGAGGTTGAAGCTTTCTTT. Its translation is CASGLGPEVEAFF.